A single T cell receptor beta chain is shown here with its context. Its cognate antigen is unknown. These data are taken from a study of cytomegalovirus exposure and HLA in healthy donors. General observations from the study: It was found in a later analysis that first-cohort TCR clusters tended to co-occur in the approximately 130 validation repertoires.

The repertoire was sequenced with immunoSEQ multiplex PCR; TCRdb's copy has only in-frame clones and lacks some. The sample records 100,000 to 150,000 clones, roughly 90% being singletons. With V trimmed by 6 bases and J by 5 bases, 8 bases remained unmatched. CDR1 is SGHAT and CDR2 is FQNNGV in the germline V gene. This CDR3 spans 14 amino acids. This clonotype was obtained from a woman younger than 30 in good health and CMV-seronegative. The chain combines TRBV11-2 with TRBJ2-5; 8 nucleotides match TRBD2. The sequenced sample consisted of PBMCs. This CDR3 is CASRPAGVRETQYF. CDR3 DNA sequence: TGTGCCAGCAGGCCAGCGGGAGTCAGGGAGACCCAGTACTTC.